The 30 T cell receptor beta chains below come from one sample, sequenced in a study of PD-1 blockade in mismatch repair-deficient tumors. The assay was immunoSEQ multiplex PCR, and TCRdb's table has in-frame clones only and misses some. The sample records tens of thousands of clones, 80% to 90% being singletons. The starting material was peripheral blood, obtained 44 weeks after starting pembrolizumab. These receptors originate from an adult with mismatch repair-deficient cancer.

V usage is TRBV7-9 and J usage is TRBJ2-5; 9 bases line up with TRBD2. The CDR3 consists of 17 residues. Germline V gene sequence: CDR1 SEHNR, CDR2 FQNEAQ (reference sequence). With V trimmed by 2 bases and J by 1 base, 8 bases remained unmatched. The CDR3 nucleotides read TGTGCCAGCAGCTTATGGGGGCTAGCGGGACCCCAAGAGACCCAGTACTTC. The encoded protein is CASSLWGLAGPQETQYF. Filled out from reference TRBV7-9 and TRBJ2-5, the complete variable domain reads DTGVSQNPRHKITKRGQNVTFRCDPISEHNRLYWYRQTLGQGPEFLTYFQNEAQLEKSRLLSDRFSAERPKGSFSTLEIQRTEQGDSAMYLCASSLWGLAGPQETQYFGPGTRLLVL.

This clone was observed a few times. This sequence joins TRBV6-5 and TRBJ1-2, with 9 nucleotides matching TRBD1. This CDR3 contains 14 residues. The V segment lost 5 bases and the J segment 13 bases; nucleotides outside the gene matches: 14. Per the germline V gene, CDR1 is MNHEY and CDR2 is SVGAGI. The CDR3 DNA follows: TGTGCCAGCAGTGGCCGGGACAGGGAGGAGGTTTGCACCTTC. Translated, it gives CASSGRDREEVCTF.

The genes are TRBV5-4 and TRBJ1-1; D may be TRBD1 (6 bases). Germline-derived CDR1 and CDR2 are SGHNT and YYREEE (reference sequence). This CDR3 is built from 15 residues. V lost 0 bases and J lost 5, with 14 bases in between. The CDR3 protein is CASSLDQGRRTEAFF. In DNA form, the CDR3 reads TGTGCCAGCAGCTTGGATCAGGGGCGAAGGACTGAAGCTTTCTTT.

The rearrangement links TRBV5-6 to TRBJ1-2; D uncertain. This CDR3 comprises 12 residues. Germline assignment: CDR1 SGHDT and CDR2 YYEEEE. V was trimmed by 1 base and J by 6 bases, leaving 7 bases between them. In DNA form, the CDR3 reads TGTGCCAGCAGCTTGCTCAAAGATGGCTACACCTTC. Protein: CASSLLKDGYTF. Full variable domain (remainder filled in from reference TRBV5-6 and TRBJ1-2): DAGVTQSPTHLIKTRGQQVTLRCSPKSGHDTVSWYQQALGQGPQFIFQYYEEEERQRGNFPDRFSGHQFPNYSSELNVNALLLGDSALYLCASSLLKDGYTFGSGTRLTVV.

The genes are TRBV11-2 and TRBJ2-1, with 7 bases that match TRBD2. The junction had 5 bases not matched to a gene; V was cut back by 3 bases and J by 6 bases. From germline, CDR1 is SGHAT and CDR2 FQNNGV. This CDR3 spans 14 amino acids. CDR3: CASSLAGEGNEQFF. Written as DNA, the CDR3 is TGTGCCAGCAGCTTGGCGGGAGAGGGCAATGAGCAGTTCTTC.

The rearrangement uses TRBV11-3 and TRBJ2-5, with 9 bases fitting TRBD2. CDR1 is SGHNT and CDR2 is YENEEA in the germline V gene. The CDR3 has 16 amino acids. Germline trimming cut 1 base from V and 5 bases from J; bases unmatched to any gene: 8. In DNA, the CDR3 is TGTGCCAGCAGCTTAGGGCTTGCGGGAGGGCTCGAGACCCAGTACTTC. Translated, it gives CASSLGLAGGLETQYF.

The chain uses TRBV6-5 and TRBJ1-5; the D gene is possibly TRBD1 (6 bases). CDR3 length: 15 residues. The ends were cut back, 5 bases at V and 9 bases at J, with 20 bases in the middle. Germline V gene lookup returns CDR1 MNHEY and CDR2 SVGAGI. This CDR3 is CASSNEGGPPRPQHF. The CDR3 bases are TGTGCCAGCAGTAATGAAGGGGGGCCCCCCAGGCCCCAGCATTTT.

This rearrangement joins TRBV11-3 to TRBJ2-7, with D unclear. Germline V CDR1 and CDR2: SGHNT, YENEEA. This CDR3 contains 14 residues. Trimming removed 5 bases from V and 2 bases from J, with 13 bases in between. In DNA, the CDR3 is TGTGCCAGCAGCGAACTGCTTAGTACCTACGAGCAGTACTTC. This encodes CASSELLSTYEQYF.

The chain is built from TRBV6-6 and TRBJ2-7; 7 nucleotides line up with TRBD2. This CDR3 comprises 13 residues. The V segment lost 4 bases and the J segment 4 bases; nucleotides outside the gene matches: 4. Germline loops: CDR1 MNHNY, CDR2 SVGAGI (reference sequence). The CDR3 loop reads CASSSAGKYEQYF. The CDR3 coding sequence is TGTGCCAGCAGTTCAGCGGGAAAATACGAGCAGTACTTC.

This sequence joins TRBV30 and TRBJ1-1, with D uncertain. The CDR3 loop spans 12 amino acids. The V end was cut by 4 bases, the J end by 5 bases, with 11 bases between. The germline V gene has CDR1 GTSNPN and CDR2 SVGIG (reference sequence). CDR3 sequence (DNA): TGTGCCTGGACCAACCTAGGGACTGAAGCTTTCTTT. It translates to CAWTNLGTEAFF.

The chain uses TRBV19 and TRBJ2-2; 9 positions agree with TRBD1. After removal of 8 bases from V and 1 base from J, the junction contained 2 bases not matched to a gene. Germline lookup yields CDR1 LNHDA and CDR2 SQIVND (reference sequence). This CDR3 has 14 residues. CDR3 DNA sequence: TGTGCCAGTTGGGGACAGGGGAACACCGGGGAGCTGTTTTTT. Amino acid sequence: CASWGQGNTGELFF.

This clone was seen once. V and J are TRBV6-5 and TRBJ2-5; D unresolved. CDR1 MNHEY and CDR2 SVGAGI come from the germline V gene. This CDR3 has 13 amino acids. V was clipped by 4 bases and J by 4 bases, with 10 bases between them. This CDR3 is CASSSLTGETQYF. The CDR3 DNA sequence: TGTGCCAGCAGTTCCCTTACGGGAGAGACCCAGTACTTC.

This rearrangement joins TRBV7-2 to TRBJ1-2, with D possibly being TRBD1 (6 bases). The CDR3 loop spans 13 amino acids. Trimming removed 6 bases at V and 6 bases at J, with 14 bases between. Germline V lookup: CDR1 SGHTA, CDR2 FQGNSA. Written as DNA, the CDR3 is TGTGCCAGCAGTCATGGGGGCGCGGATGGCTACACCTTC. Encoded protein: CASSHGGADGYTF.

The chain has TRBV5-1 and TRBJ2-6; 8 bases match TRBD1. This CDR3 has 17 amino acids. After removal of 5 bases from V and 2 bases from J, the junction contained 9 bases not matched to a gene. The germline V gene encodes CDR1 SGHRS and CDR2 YFSETQ. CDR3 in amino acids: CASRRGQGAPGANVLTF. The DNA for the CDR3 is TGCGCCAGCAGACGTGGACAGGGAGCCCCTGGGGCCAACGTCCTGACTTTC.

The chain is built from TRBV6-1 and TRBJ1-2; TRBD1 might be the D (5 bases). V shed 3 bases and J shed 1 base, with 12 bases lying between them. The CDR3 consists of 15 residues. The V gene's germline CDR1 is MNHNS and CDR2 SASEGT. The CDR3 sequence: CASSEWGGLNYGYTF. The CDR3 DNA reads as TGTGCCAGCAGTGAGTGGGGGGGACTTAACTATGGCTACACCTTC.

The chain couples TRBV5-1 to TRBJ2-5; 10 bases are a match to TRBD2. Germline-derived CDR1 and CDR2 are SGHRS and YFSETQ. V was clipped by 0 bases and J by 4 bases; unmatched bases: 6. This CDR3 has 16 amino acids. The CDR3 loop reads CASSLVASGSRETQYF. Here the CDR3 DNA reads TGCGCCAGCAGCTTGGTGGCTAGCGGGAGTCGAGAGACCCAGTACTTC.

The chain has TRBV30 and TRBJ2-7, with a weak D call TRBD2 (5 bases). V shed 0 bases and J shed 3 bases, with 12 bases lying between them. Germline V gene data show CDR1 as GTSNPN and CDR2 as SVGIG (reference sequence). This CDR3 is built from 14 residues. CDR3 sequence reads: CAWSVGVGGYEQYF. The CDR3, as DNA: TGTGCCTGGAGTGTAGGAGTAGGAGGCTACGAGCAGTACTTC.

This chain joins TRBV19 and TRBJ1-2, with a tentative D call TRBD1 (5 bases). V was pared by 0 bases and J by 7 bases, with 12 bases between. Per the germline V gene, CDR1 is LNHDA and CDR2 is SQIVND (reference sequence). CDR3 length: 14 amino acids. Here the CDR3 DNA reads TGTGCCAGTAGTATAGAGGGGCTTACGATTGGCTACACCTTC. Amino acids: CASSIEGLTIGYTF.

This chain connects TRBV6-1 to TRBJ1-2; 8 bases are a match to TRBD1. The CDR3 sequence is 14 residues long. CDR1 MNHNS and CDR2 SASEGT come from the germline V gene. V dropped 4 bases and J dropped 5; count of bases not matched to a gene: 6. DNA of the CDR3: TGTGCCAGCAGTGCCTCAGGGGGCCGGTATGGCTACACCTTC. Translated, it gives CASSASGGRYGYTF.

The chain has TRBV11-3 and TRBJ2-1; D might be TRBD2 (5 bases). With 5 bases removed from V and 5 bases from J, the gap between germline ends came to 10 bases. There are 13 residues in the CDR3. Germline CDR1 is SGHNT and CDR2 is YENEEA. CDR3 in amino acids: CASSEGRHNEQFF. The DNA for the CDR3 is TGTGCCAGCAGCGAGGGTCGGCACAATGAGCAGTTCTTC.

This rearrangement joins TRBV9 to TRBJ2-5; D is ambiguous. V was shortened by 0 bases and J by 6 bases, with 9 bases between the two germline ends. This CDR3 spans 13 amino acids. CDR1 and CDR2 from the germline V gene are SGDLS and YYNGEE. The CDR3 loop is CASSVVIGQTQYF. DNA for the CDR3: TGTGCCAGCAGCGTAGTAATCGGCCAGACCCAGTACTTC.

This clone appeared once. The V gene is TRBV7-3, the J gene TRBJ1-2; possible D gene TRBD1, 5 bases. Trimming removed 5 bases from V and 5 bases from J, with 12 bases in between. CDR3 length: 13 amino acids. The germline V gene has CDR1 SGHTA and CDR2 FQGTGA. CDR3 nucleotides: TGTGCCAGCAGCCCGTCGGGGGGGTATGGCTACACCTTC. Its translation is CASSPSGGYGYTF.

This rearrangement joins TRBV5-5 to TRBJ2-5; D not resolved. CDR3 size: 14 residues. V was pared by 4 bases and J by 3 bases, with 13 bases between. CDR1 is SGHKS, CDR2 YYEKEE, per germline (reference sequence). The CDR3 sequence: CASSPRWEEETQYF. The CDR3 bases are TGTGCCAGCAGCCCCCGGTGGGAAGAAGAGACCCAGTACTTC.

CDR3 protein: CASTLGANTEAFF. CDR3 bases: TGTGCCAGCACCCTGGGGGCGAACACTGAAGCTTTCTTT. The gene calls are TRBV2 and TRBJ1-1, with a weak D call TRBD1 (6 bases). Trimming took off 7 bases at V and 1 base at J, with 10 bases between the two ends. The CDR3 is made up of 13 amino acids. Germline lookup yields CDR1 SNHLY and CDR2 FYNNEI.

The J gene is TRBJ2-1, the V gene TRBV19, with 7 bases that match TRBD2. V lost 7 bases, J lost 8 bases, and 11 bases stayed unmatched. This CDR3 has 14 residues. CDR1 and CDR2 from the germline V gene are LNHDA and SQIVND (reference sequence). The CDR3 sequence is CASKAGVKWDEQFF. The DNA of the CDR3 is TGTGCCAGTAAGGCGGGAGTAAAGTGGGATGAGCAGTTCTTC.

This sequence joins TRBV4-1 and TRBJ1-3, with unresolved D. Germline-derived CDR1 and CDR2 are MGHRA and YSYEKL. This CDR3 region has 15 residues. Trimming took off 1 base at V and 3 bases at J, with 10 bases between the two ends. CDR3 residues: CASSQGPGGGNTIYF. The CDR3 coding sequence is TGCGCCAGCAGCCAAGGTCCGGGAGGTGGAAACACCATATATTTT.

This clone was picked up one time. This chain connects TRBV6-5 to TRBJ1-5; D uncertain. The CDR3 is 13 residues long. The germline gives CDR1 MNHEY, CDR2 SVGAGI. Trimming cost V 2 bases and J 4 bases, with 6 bases left between them. The CDR3 loop is CASSYGPNQPQHF. The CDR3 DNA is TGTGCCAGCAGTTACGGCCCTAATCAGCCCCAGCATTTT.

This clone was recorded only once. The CDR3 sequence: CASSLGLAGSTDTQYF. The DNA of the CDR3 is TGCGCCAGCAGCTTAGGACTAGCGGGATCCACAGATACGCAGTATTTT. This chain uses TRBV5-1 with TRBJ2-3; 12 bases map to TRBD2. This CDR3 has 16 amino acids. Germline V gene lookup returns CDR1 SGHRS and CDR2 YFSETQ. The V gene end was trimmed by 2 bases and the J gene end by 2 bases; junction bases not matched to a gene: 3.

The chain carries TRBV30 and TRBJ2-1, with a weak D call TRBD2 (7 bases). V shed 1 base and J shed 5 bases, with 18 bases lying between them. The CDR3 totals 16 residues. From germline, CDR1 is GTSNPN and CDR2 SVGIG (reference sequence). Here the CDR3 DNA reads TGTGCCTGGAGTGGAGGATCGGGCGGGGGCAACAATGAGCAGTTCTTC. Protein product: CAWSGGSGGGNNEQFF.

The CDR3 sequence is CARRDLPYEQYF. Written as DNA, the CDR3 is TGTGCCAGGCGGGACTTACCCTACGAGCAGTACTTC. The chain combines TRBV13 with TRBJ2-7, with D maybe TRBD2 (6 bases). Germline loops: CDR1 PRHDT, CDR2 FYEKMQ (reference sequence). The CDR3 contains 12 residues. V lost 9 bases and J lost 2, with 11 bases in between.